This T cell receptor (beta chain) derives from a study of cytomegalovirus exposure and HLA in healthy donors. Across the whole study: Approximately 81% of 350 to 400 genotyped donors fell in the Caucasian-associated ancestry cluster.

This clone was observed a few times. Germline trimming cut 2 bases from V and 3 bases from J; bases unmatched to any gene: 3. This CDR3 comprises 13 residues. Germline CDR1 GTSNPN, CDR2 SVGIG (reference sequence). PCR involved 60 Vbeta and 13 Jbeta primers. This table comes from immunoSEQ multiplex PCR, and its TCRdb copy is limited to in-frame clones, with some not included. Of 150,000 or so clones in the sample, roughly 65% were seen once. This rearrangement joins TRBV30 to TRBJ1-2; 7 bases agree with TRBD1. This clonotype was sampled from a man aged 18 to 30 in good health and CMV-seropositive. Sequenced sample: PBMCs. This CDR3 is CAWSQGTDYGYTF. CDR3 in DNA: TGTGCCTGGAGTCAGGGGACAGACTATGGCTACACCTTC.